The clone carrying this TCR beta chain was counted between two and nine times. The method was immunoSEQ multiplex PCR; TCRdb's version includes in-frame clones alone and lacks a portion of them. Here the sample spans 150,000 or so clones, approximately 93% being singletons. Per the germline V gene, CDR1 is SNHLY and CDR2 is FYNNEI. V was pared by 7 bases and J by 3 bases, with 12 bases between. CDR3 length equals 14 residues. These data belong to a study of control samples from healthy donors and cancer patients. The V gene is TRBV2, the J gene TRBJ2-2; tentatively, D is TRBD2 (6 bases). Sequences were obtained from blood. This receptor was obtained from a man aged 18 to 30 in good health. The CDR3 nucleotides read TGTGCCAGCAAACGGGACTTCGACACCGGGGAGCTGTTTTTT. Protein product: CASKRDFDTGELFF.